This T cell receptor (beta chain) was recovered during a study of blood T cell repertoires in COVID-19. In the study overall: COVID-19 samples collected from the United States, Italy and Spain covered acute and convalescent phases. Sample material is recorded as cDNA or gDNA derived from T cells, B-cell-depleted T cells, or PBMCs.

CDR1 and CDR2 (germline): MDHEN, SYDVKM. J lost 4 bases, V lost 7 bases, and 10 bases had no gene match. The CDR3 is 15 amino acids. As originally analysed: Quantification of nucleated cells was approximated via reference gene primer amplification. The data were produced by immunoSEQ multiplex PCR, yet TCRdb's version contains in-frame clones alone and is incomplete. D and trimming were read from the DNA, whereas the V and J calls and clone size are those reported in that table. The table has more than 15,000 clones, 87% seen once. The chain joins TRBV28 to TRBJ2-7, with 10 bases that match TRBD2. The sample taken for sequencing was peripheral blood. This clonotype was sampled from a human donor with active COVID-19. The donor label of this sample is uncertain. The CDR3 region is CASKSPGLAQYEQYF. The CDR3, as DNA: TGTGCCAGCAAGTCTCCGGGACTAGCGCAATACGAGCAGTACTTC.